The 26 T cell receptor beta chains below were found in one sample sequenced in a study of liver allograft versus peripheral blood T cells. Study at large: What was compared were the T cell receptor repertoires in transplanted livers and those in the peripheral blood of recipients.

Each CDR3 protein is one row after TCRdb ran MiXCR on the reads. In the table there are 10,000 or so distinct CDR3 sequences, around 20% of which are singletons. The receptors were gathered from a human patient who had a liver transplant. The graft donor may have contributed some T cells.

Many counts were recorded for this clonotype. The V call is TRBV5-4, the J call TRBJ1-1; D remains unclear. The CDR3 is 15 amino acids. Looked up from germline, CDR1 is SGHNT and CDR2 is YYREEE (reference sequence). Trimming shortened V by 0 bases and J by 0 bases, and 9 bases separated the two germline ends. CDR3 region: CASSLDPFMNTEAFF. The CDR3 DNA follows: TGTGCCAGCAGCTTGGACCCTTTCATGAACACTGAAGCTTTCTTT.

The rearrangement joins TRBV6-6 to TRBJ2-7; D unresolved. The CDR3 sequence is 11 residues long. Germline V lookup: CDR1 MNHNY, CDR2 SVGAGI (reference sequence). V was clipped by 6 bases and J by 5 bases, with 8 bases between them. The CDR3: CASSLVNEQYF. The CDR3, as DNA: TGTGCCAGCAGCCTCGTGAACGAGCAGTACTTC.

This clonotype counts as medium-sized (0.01 to 0.1%). This rearrangement joins TRBV18 to TRBJ1-1; D not certain. The ends were cut back, 1 base at V and 1 base at J, with 10 bases in the middle. CDR1 KGHSH and CDR2 LQKENI come from the germline V gene. This CDR3 comprises 15 residues. In DNA, the CDR3 is TGTGCCAGCTCACCACGGCAGGCAGGGAACACTGAAGCTTTCTTT. This gives the protein CASSPRQAGNTEAFF.

On this clonotype: Given a much more abundant clone one base away, this may be a read error. The rearrangement joins TRBV6-1 to TRBJ1-1, with TRBD1 matching over 11 bases. The V segment lost 6 bases and the J segment 10 bases; nucleotides outside the gene matches: 13. From germline, CDR1 is MNHNS and CDR2 SASEGT. The CDR3 spans 15 residues. The CDR3 sequence: CASSLGTGGGAVAFF. In nucleotides, the CDR3 is TGTGCCAGCAGCCTTGGGACAGGGGGAGGGGCTGTAGCTTTCTTT.

Concerning this clonotype: A much larger clone differs from this one at a single base, so this may be a read error. The V and J genes are TRBV6-6 and TRBJ2-1; maybe TRBD1 (6 bases). The CDR3 consists of 13 residues. Germline V gene lookup returns CDR1 MNHNY and CDR2 SVGAGI (reference sequence). CDR3 amino acids: CASSQTRGNEKFF. The CDR3 coding sequence is TGTGCCAGCAGCCAAACTAGGGGGAATGAGAAGTTCTTC.

This clonotype was observed a few times. The chain combines TRBV6-2 or TRBV6-3 with TRBJ1-2; 7 nucleotides line up with TRBD1. CDR1 is MNHEY, CDR2 SVGEGT, per germline. There are 14 residues in the CDR3. Unmatched junction bases numbered 7, after V lost 6 bases and J lost 3 bases. In DNA form, the CDR3 reads TGTGCCAGCAGGTCGGGACAGAGGGACTATGGCTACACCTTC. It is translated as CASRSGQRDYGYTF.

Here the CDR3 DNA reads TGTGCCAGCAGCCAAGATAGGAGTCACTCCTACGAGCAGTACTTC. The encoded protein is CASSQDRSHSYEQYF. V gene TRBV14 combines with J gene TRBJ2-7, with D hard to call. Germline CDR1 SGHDN, CDR2 FVKESK. This CDR3 region has 15 residues. Trimming pared 0 bases from V and 0 bases from J, leaving 9 bases between.

By sample fraction, this clonotype is medium-sized. This chain uses TRBV7-2 with TRBJ1-6; D not resolved. V lost 3 bases, J lost 8 bases, and 11 bases lay in between. The CDR3 has 14 amino acids. Germline CDR1 and CDR2: SGHTA and FQGNSA. DNA of the CDR3: TGTGCCAGCAGCTTTAGCGGATTCGATTCACCCCTCCACTTT. The encoded protein is CASSFSGFDSPLHF.

This clonotype is medium-sized in the sample. The chain couples TRBV6-5 to TRBJ2-7; D remains ambiguous. Germline V CDR1 and CDR2: MNHEY, SVGAGI. V shed 7 bases and J shed 2 bases, with 9 bases lying between them. The CDR3 loop spans 12 amino acids. CDR3 DNA: TGTGCCAGCACCACGGGCACCTACGAGCAGTACTTC. Translating it yields CASTTGTYEQYF.

This rearrangement joins TRBV6-1 to TRBJ1-1; perhaps TRBD1 as D (6 bases). Trimming took 5 bases from V and 1 from J, leaving 8 bases between them. This CDR3 spans 13 amino acids. Germline V gene data show CDR1 as MNHNS and CDR2 as SASEGT. CDR3 sequence reads: CASSRTENTEAFF. The CDR3 nucleotides read TGTGCCAGCAGTAGGACAGAGAACACTGAAGCTTTCTTT.

In its sample, this clonotype ranks as medium-sized. The V gene is TRBV6-1, the J gene TRBJ1-5; no firm D call. The germline gives CDR1 MNHNS, CDR2 SASEGT. This CDR3 comprises 11 residues. V was pared by 6 bases and J by 4 bases, with 4 bases between. The CDR3 DNA reads as TGTGCCAGCAGCCTAAATCAGCCCCAGCATTTT. Its protein product is CASSLNQPQHF.

The chain has TRBV6-2 or TRBV6-3 and TRBJ2-5, with D tentatively TRBD2 (5 bases). The CDR3 loop spans 13 amino acids. CDR1 is MNHEY, CDR2 SVGEGT, per germline. V was pared by 0 bases and J by 5 bases, with 7 bases between. CDR3 region: CASSYSRVETQYF. The CDR3 DNA reads TGTGCCAGCAGTTACTCGAGGGTTGAGACCCAGTACTTC.

This clonotype was detected only a few times. J is TRBJ1-4 and V is TRBV20-1; D is perhaps TRBD1 (5 bases). CDR3 length: 13 residues. Germline V gene data show CDR1 as DFQATT and CDR2 as SNEGSKA (reference sequence). V was pared by 3 bases and J by 6 bases, with 11 bases between. CDR3 bases: TGCAGTGCTAGTAGGGCAGGGTATGAAAAACTGTTTTTT. This codes for CSASRAGYEKLFF.

In this sample, this clonotype turned up many times. The chain links TRBV5-4 to TRBJ1-1; D unclear. This CDR3 region has 12 residues. CDR1 and CDR2 (germline): SGHNT, YYREEE (reference sequence). Trimming took off 0 bases at V and 7 bases at J, with 7 bases between the two ends. The CDR3 here is CASSLVGNEAFF. DNA of the CDR3: TGTGCCAGCAGCTTGGTTGGGAATGAAGCTTTCTTT. The full variable domain, with the rest looked up from reference TRBV5-4 and TRBJ1-1, is ETGVTQSPTHLIKTRGQQVTLRCSSQSGHNTVSWYQQALGQGPQFIFQYYREEENGRGNFPPRFSGLQFPNYSSELNVNALELDDSALYLCASSLVGNEAFFGQGTRLTVV.

This clonotype was counted ten times or more. The CDR3 DNA reads as TGTGCCAGCACCTCCCCCCAGGGGGGTAACACTGAAGCTTTCTTT. It yields the protein CASTSPQGGNTEAFF. This chain joins TRBV5-4 and TRBJ1-1, with 7 bases fitting TRBD1. J was trimmed by 2 bases and V by 6 bases; bases with no gene match: 10. This CDR3 is built from 15 residues. Germline CDR1 is SGHNT and CDR2 is YYREEE (reference sequence).

This clonotype rates as medium-sized. The chain recombines TRBV7-2 with TRBJ1-1; 8 bases match TRBD1. Looked up from germline, CDR1 is SGHTA and CDR2 is FQGNSA. This CDR3 spans 14 amino acids. J lost 1 base, V lost 5 bases, and 3 bases had no gene match. The CDR3 nucleotides read TGTGCCAGCAGCCTACAGGGGGGGAACACTGAAGCTTTCTTT. This gives the protein CASSLQGGNTEAFF.

This chain connects TRBV12-5 to TRBJ2-7; D gene ambiguous. The CDR3 contains 12 residues. Per germline, CDR1 LGHNT and CDR2 FRNRAP. Deletions cut 3 bases from V and 5 bases from J, with 8 bases between. The CDR3 protein is CASGLLRHEQYF. CDR3 in DNA: TGTGCTAGTGGTTTACTACGGCACGAGCAGTACTTC.

This clonotype was seen just once. The chain is built from TRBV14 and TRBJ2-4; D is possibly TRBD2 (5 bases). V was trimmed by 0 bases and J by 2 bases, leaving 11 bases between them. This CDR3 region has 16 residues. The V gene's germline CDR1 is SGHDN and CDR2 FVKESK. CDR3 sequence: CASSQEPRGPKNIQYF. The CDR3 DNA follows: TGTGCCAGCAGCCAAGAGCCTAGAGGGCCCAAAAACATTCAGTACTTC.

The V gene is TRBV18, the J gene TRBJ2-7; D may be TRBD1 (7 bases). Germline V lookup: CDR1 KGHSH, CDR2 LQKENI. The V end was cut by 2 bases, the J end by 9 bases, with 23 bases between. The length of the CDR3 is 16 residues. The CDR3 coding sequence is TGTGCCAGCTCACCATTGGGGGACAGCCGGTGGGGAGGGCAGTACTTC. Its translation is CASSPLGDSRWGGQYF.

The sample holds a few counts of this clonotype. This sequence joins TRBV2 and TRBJ1-1; tentative D call: TRBD1 (6 bases). Per the germline V gene, CDR1 is SNHLY and CDR2 is FYNNEI. This CDR3 has 15 amino acids. Trimming took off 3 bases at V and 5 bases at J, with 16 bases between the two ends. As DNA, the CDR3 is TGTGCCAGCAGTGACCCCTCAGAGAGGGGGACTGAAGCTTTCTTT. Translated, it gives CASSDPSERGTEAFF.

The chain uses TRBV19 and TRBJ1-3; TRBD1 matches at 7 bases. The CDR3 contains 15 residues. Germline V gene sequence: CDR1 LNHDA, CDR2 SQIVND (reference sequence). With 2 bases clipped from V and 4 bases from J, the junction kept 5 bases outside the gene matches. The CDR3 DNA sequence: TGTGCCAGTAGTATACGACAGGGCGTCGGAAACACCATATATTTT. As protein: CASSIRQGVGNTIYF.

By share of the sample, this clonotype is medium-sized (0.01 to 0.1%). V and J are TRBV6-6 and TRBJ2-7; tentatively, D is TRBD2 (6 bases). Trimming pared 9 bases from V and 0 bases from J, leaving 21 bases between. The CDR3 runs to 16 residues. Germline loops: CDR1 MNHNY, CDR2 SVGAGI (reference sequence). The CDR3 here is CASWPSGVSGSYEQYF. CDR3 coding DNA: TGTGCCAGTTGGCCCTCGGGGGTAAGTGGCTCCTACGAGCAGTACTTC.

By share, this clonotype counts as medium-sized (0.01 to 0.1%). The chain uses TRBV6-5 and TRBJ1-2; 10 bases line up with TRBD1. This CDR3 has 16 residues. With 2 bases clipped from V and 4 bases from J, the junction kept 7 bases outside the gene matches. Germline CDR1 is MNHEY and CDR2 is SVGAGI. The DNA for the CDR3 is TGTGCCAGCAGTTACATAAGGACAGGGGGGAGCTATGGCTACACCTTC. Translation: CASSYIRTGGSYGYTF.

V usage is TRBV28 and J usage is TRBJ1-5; no clear D gene. V dropped 6 bases and J dropped 7 bases, with 13 bases sitting between them. Germline V gene data show CDR1 as MDHEN and CDR2 as SYDVKM. This CDR3 spans 13 amino acids. CDR3 residues: CASRAVGVQPQHF. CDR3 nucleotides: TGTGCCAGCAGGGCGGTCGGGGTCCAGCCCCAGCATTTT.

Judged by abundance, this clonotype is medium-sized. This chain links TRBV19 with TRBJ1-1, with D maybe TRBD1 (6 bases). Between the trimmed V and J ends, which lost 2 bases and 1 base, there was a span of 11 bases. The CDR3 spans 15 residues. The germline V gene encodes CDR1 LNHDA and CDR2 SQIVND (reference sequence). The CDR3 spells CASSIRDTRNTEAFF. In nucleotides, the CDR3 is TGTGCCAGTAGTATAAGGGACACGAGGAACACTGAAGCTTTCTTT.

The chain recombines TRBV11-2 with TRBJ1-1, with TRBD1 as a possible D gene (5 bases). Per germline, CDR1 SGHAT and CDR2 FQNNGV. The CDR3 runs 13 residues. The germline V and J ends were trimmed by 2 bases and 7 bases, with 11 bases remaining between them. CDR3 nucleotide sequence: TGTGCCAGCAGCTTATTCGGGGGGGGTGAAGCTTTCTTT. Amino acids: CASSLFGGGEAFF.